These T cell receptor beta chains were read from a single sample in a study of blood T cell repertoires in COVID-19. Only in-frame clones appear in the TCRdb table, and some are missing; sequencing was by immunoSEQ multiplex PCR. The sample includes roughly 340,000 clones, over 80% of them seen just once. Sequenced sample: peripheral blood. The receptors come from a woman aged 45-59 years with COVID-19, enrolled during active disease. Both conserved end residues are part of each CDR3. Fields, in order: V gene, clone size, J gene, D gene, CDR3 protein, CDR3 DNA. The D gene is left open where the match is weak. Rows may omit the clone size; those that give it use once, few, many or a size class.

V: TRBV10-3
size: NA
J: TRBJ2-1
D: NA
CDR3: CAIGAGSSYNEQFF
DNA: TGTGCCATCGGCGCGGGGAGCTCCTACAATGAGCAGTTCTTC

V: TRBV4-3
size: NA
J: TRBJ2-3
D: TRBD2
CDR3: CASSPSPSGIGDTQYF
DNA: TGCGCCAGCAGCCCCTCCCCTAGCGGGATAGGAGATACGCAGTATTTT

V: TRBV29-1
size: NA
J: TRBJ2-3
D: NA
CDR3: CSVERRQGTDTQYF
DNA: TGCAGCGTTGAAAGAAGACAGGGCACAGATACGCAGTATTTT

V: TRBV7-2
size: many
J: TRBJ2-3
D: TRBD2
CDR3: CASSSTYSGGGSTDTQYF
DNA: TGTGCCAGCAGCTCTACGTATAGCGGGGGAGGTAGCACAGATACGCAGTATTTT

V: TRBV2
size: NA
J: TRBJ1-1
D: NA
CDR3: CASRLTSTPNTEAFF
DNA: TGTGCCAGCAGACTCACCTCGACACCGAACACTGAAGCTTTCTTT

V: TRBV4-2
size: NA
J: TRBJ1-5
D: TRBD1
CDR3: CASSQDLNRGGNQPQHF
DNA: TGTGCCAGCAGCCAAGATTTGAACAGGGGCGGCAATCAGCCCCAGCATTTT

V: TRBV28
size: NA
J: TRBJ1-2
D: NA
CDR3: CASSWGDRNYGYTF
DNA: TGTGCCAGCAGTTGGGGTGACAGAAACTATGGCTACACCTTC

V: TRBV4-1
size: NA
J: TRBJ2-7
D: NA
CDR3: CASSPQQDYEQYF
DNA: TGCGCCAGCAGCCCCCAGCAGGACTACGAGCAGTACTTC

V: TRBV27
size: NA
J: TRBJ2-7
D: TRBD1
CDR3: CASSFGVGQGSYEQYF
DNA: TGTGCCAGCAGTTTCGGTGTTGGACAGGGGTCCTACGAGCAGTACTTC

V: TRBV3-1/TRBV3-2
size: NA
J: TRBJ1-2
D: NA
CDR3: CASSHPRGGGYGYTF
DNA: TGTGCCAGCAGCCATCCCCGTGGGGGGGGCTATGGCTACACCTTC

V: TRBV7-2
size: NA
J: TRBJ1-3
D: TRBD1
CDR3: CASSLAGRGQGSGNTIYF
DNA: TGTGCCAGCAGCTTAGCGGGGCGGGGACAGGGCTCTGGAAACACCATATATTTT

V: TRBV9
size: many
J: TRBJ2-3
D: TRBD1
CDR3: CASSPSTGSSTDTQYF
DNA: TGTGCCAGCAGCCCGTCGACAGGGAGCAGTACAGATACGCAGTATTTT

V: TRBV19
size: NA
J: TRBJ2-4
D: NA
CDR3: CASRTGGAKNIQYF
DNA: TGTGCCAGTCGAACCGGCGGAGCCAAAAACATTCAGTACTTC

V: TRBV7-9
size: once
J: TRBJ2-7
D: TRBD1
CDR3: CASSRRDSSYEQYF
DNA: TGTGCCAGCAGCCGCCGGGACAGCTCCTACGAGCAGTACTTC

V: TRBV7-3
size: NA
J: TRBJ1-1
D: TRBD1
CDR3: CASRGTAGGTEAFF
DNA: TGTGCCAGCAGAGGGACAGCGGGGGGCACTGAAGCTTTCTTT

V: TRBV5-1
size: NA
J: TRBJ1-1
D: TRBD1
CDR3: CASSETGATEAFF
DNA: TGCGCCAGCAGCGAAACAGGGGCAACTGAAGCTTTCTTT

V: TRBV10-3
size: NA
J: TRBJ2-3
D: NA
CDR3: CATSPATTPTDTQYF
DNA: TGTGCCACTAGCCCAGCCACGACTCCCACAGATACGCAGTATTTT